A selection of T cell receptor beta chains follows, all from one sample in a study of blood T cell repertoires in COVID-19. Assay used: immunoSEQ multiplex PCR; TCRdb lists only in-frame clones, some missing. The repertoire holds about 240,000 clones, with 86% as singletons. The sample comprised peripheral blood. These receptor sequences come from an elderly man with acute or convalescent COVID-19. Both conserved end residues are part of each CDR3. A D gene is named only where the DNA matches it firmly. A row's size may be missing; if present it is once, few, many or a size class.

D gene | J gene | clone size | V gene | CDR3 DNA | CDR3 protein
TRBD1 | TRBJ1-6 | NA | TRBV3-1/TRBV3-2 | TGTGCCAGCAGCCCAGAGACAGGGGCGGGTTCACCCCTCCACTTT | CASSPETGAGSPLHF
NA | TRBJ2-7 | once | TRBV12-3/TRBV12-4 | TGTGCCAGCAGCACACAGGGCTACGAGCAGTACTTC | CASSTQGYEQYF
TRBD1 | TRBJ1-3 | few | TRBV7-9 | TGTGCCAGCAGCTTAAGCGGGACAGGGGGCTCGAGCTCTGGAAACACCATATATTTT | CASSLSGTGGSSSGNTIYF
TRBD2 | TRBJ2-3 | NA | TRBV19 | TGTGCCAGTAGTTCCCGGGGTGGCCCTAGCGGGGGGGGTAGCACAGATACGCAGTATTTT | CASSSRGGPSGGGSTDTQYF
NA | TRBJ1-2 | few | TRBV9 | TGTGCCAGCGGAGGAGCGGGGACATATGGCTACACCTTC | CASGGAGTYGYTF
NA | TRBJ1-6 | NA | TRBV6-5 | TGTGCCAGCAGTACGGGCCAGGGGACACCCCTCCACTTT | CASSTGQGTPLHF
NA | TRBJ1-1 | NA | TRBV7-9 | TGTGCCAGCAGCCGCGGGATGAACACTGAAGCTTTCTTT | CASSRGMNTEAFF
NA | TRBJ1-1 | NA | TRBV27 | TGTGCCAGCAGTCCTCGCGTCATACCGGGCACTGAAGCTTTCTTT | CASSPRVIPGTEAFF
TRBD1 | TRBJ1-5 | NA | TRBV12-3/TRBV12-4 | TGTGCCAGCAGTCAGACAGGGGGGGAGCCCCAGCATTTT | CASSQTGGEPQHF
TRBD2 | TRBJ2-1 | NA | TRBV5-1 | TGCGCCAGCAGCTTGGACCCCGGCGGGAGCTCCTACAATGAGCAGTTCTTC | CASSLDPGGSSYNEQFF
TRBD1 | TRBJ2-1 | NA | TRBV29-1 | TGCAGCGTTTGGGACAGGGGCGAGTTCTTC | CSVWDRGEFF
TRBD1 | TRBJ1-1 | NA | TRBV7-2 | TGTGCCAGCAGCCAAGGGGGCAGGAGCACTGAAGCTTTCTTT | CASSQGGRSTEAFF
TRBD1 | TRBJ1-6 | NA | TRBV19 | TGTGCCAGTACGCTACAGGGGAGGACCTATAATTCACCCCTCCACTTT | CASTLQGRTYNSPLHF
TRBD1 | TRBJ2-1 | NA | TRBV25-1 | TGTGCCAGCAGTGAATTCGGGACAGGACCCTACAATGAGCAGTTCTTC | CASSEFGTGPYNEQFF
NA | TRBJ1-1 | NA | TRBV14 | TGTGCCAGCAGCACATACACTGAAGCTTTCTTT | CASSTYTEAFF
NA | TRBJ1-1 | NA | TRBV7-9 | TGTGCCAGCAGCTTAGTCGCTACAGGAAACACTGAAGCTTTCTTT | CASSLVATGNTEAFF
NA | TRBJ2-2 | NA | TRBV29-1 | TGCAGCGGAGGGAACACCGGGGAGCTGTTTTTT | CSGGNTGELFF
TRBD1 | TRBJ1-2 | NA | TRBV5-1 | TGCGCCAGCAGCGATACAGGGGACCCTTATGGCTACACCTTC | CASSDTGDPYGYTF
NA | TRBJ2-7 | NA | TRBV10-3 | TGTGCCATCAGCTCACAGGGTAGCGTTGGCGAGCAGTACTTC | CAISSQGSVGEQYF
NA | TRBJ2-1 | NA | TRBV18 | TGTGCCAGCTCACGGGCCCCGGTGAATGAGCAGTTCTTC | CASSRAPVNEQFF
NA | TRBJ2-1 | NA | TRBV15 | TGTGCCACCAGCAGGCGGCAGCCCAGATACAATGAGCAGTTCTTC | CATSRRQPRYNEQFF
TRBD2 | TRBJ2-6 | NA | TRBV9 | TGTGCCAGCAGCGCCCCCCAAGCGGGAGGTATTGGGGCCAACGTCCTGACTTTC | CASSAPQAGGIGANVLTF
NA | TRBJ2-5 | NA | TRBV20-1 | TGCAGTGCTAGTTGGAGGAGCGAGGAGACCCAGTACTTC | CSASWRSEETQYF
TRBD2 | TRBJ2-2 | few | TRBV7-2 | TGTGCCAGCAGCCAGACCATTAGCGGGGGCGGGGAGCTGTTTTTT | CASSQTISGGGELFF
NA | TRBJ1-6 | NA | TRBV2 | TGTGCCAGTCGCAACAGGGTCAGGACCTATAATTCACCCCTCCACTTT | CASRNRVRTYNSPLHF
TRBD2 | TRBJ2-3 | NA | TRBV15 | TGTGCCACCAGCAGAGTAACTAGCGGGGGAAGCACAGATACGCAGTATTTT | CATSRVTSGGSTDTQYF
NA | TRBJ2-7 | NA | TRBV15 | TGTGCCACCAGCAGAGAGGGGGGTGGCTACGAGCAGTACTTC | CATSREGGGYEQYF
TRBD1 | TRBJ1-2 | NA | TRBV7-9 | TGTGCCAGCAGCCCAGGACAGGCACTCTATGGCTACACCTTC | CASSPGQALYGYTF
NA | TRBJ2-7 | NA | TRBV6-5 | TGTGCCAGCCTCCCGAGGGGGGGGCCCTACGAGCAGTACTTC | CASLPRGGPYEQYF
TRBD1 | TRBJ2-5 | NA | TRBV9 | TGTGCCAGCAGCGGCCGACAGGGGCGGGAGACCCAGTACTTC | CASSGRQGRETQYF
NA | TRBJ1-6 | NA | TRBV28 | TGTGCCAGCAGTTTAGAAGGGGGAAGGAATTCACCCCTCCACTTT | CASSLEGGRNSPLHF
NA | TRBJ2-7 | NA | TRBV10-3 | TGTGCCATCAGTGAGGGAGGGAACGAGCAGTACTTC | CAISEGGNEQYF
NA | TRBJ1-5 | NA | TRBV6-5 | TGTGCCAGCACCAGAGAGGGCAATCAGCCCCAGCATTTT | CASTREGNQPQHF
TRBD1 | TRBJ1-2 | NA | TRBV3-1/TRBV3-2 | TGTGCCAGCGGGACAGGGGGCAACTATGGCTACACCTTC | CASGTGGNYGYTF
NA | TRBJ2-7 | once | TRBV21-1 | TGTGCCAGCAGCAAATGGACTAGCGGGGGCATCTCCTACGAGCAGTACTTC | CASSKWTSGGISYEQYF
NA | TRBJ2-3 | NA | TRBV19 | TGTGCCAGTAGCTTCCTCTCAGATACGCAGTATTTT | CASSFLSDTQYF
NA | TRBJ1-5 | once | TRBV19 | TGTGCCAGTAGATCCCCATCTAGCAATCAGCCCCAGCATTTT | CASRSPSSNQPQHF
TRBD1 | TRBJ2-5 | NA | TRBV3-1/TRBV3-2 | TGTGCCAGCAGCCAAGTCACAGGAACAGGGGCCCAGTACTTC | CASSQVTGTGAQYF
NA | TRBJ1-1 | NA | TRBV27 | TGTGCCAGCACGAGCAGCAGGGGGAACACTGAAGCTTTCTTT | CASTSSRGNTEAFF
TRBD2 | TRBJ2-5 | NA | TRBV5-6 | TGTGCCAGCAGCAAAGCGGGACTCTCGGAGACCCAGTACTTC | CASSKAGLSETQYF
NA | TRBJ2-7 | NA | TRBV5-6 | TGTGCCAGCGGTGACGCGGGAAGCTGGATCGCCTACGAGCAGTACTTC | CASGDAGSWIAYEQYF
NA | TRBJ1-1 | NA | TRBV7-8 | TGTGCCAGCAGCTCCGGATTTACAGGGAACACTGAAGCTTTCTTT | CASSSGFTGNTEAFF
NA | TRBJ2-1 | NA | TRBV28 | TGTGCCAGCAGTTCCCAGGGCAGGGATGAGCAGTTCTTC | CASSSQGRDEQFF
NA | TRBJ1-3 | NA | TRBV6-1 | TGTGCCAGCAGTGAAGCGTGGGGGGTAATCGGAAACACCATATATTTT | CASSEAWGVIGNTIYF
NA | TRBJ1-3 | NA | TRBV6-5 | TGTGCCAGCAGTCCCGCAGGCTCTGGAAACACCATATATTTT | CASSPAGSGNTIYF
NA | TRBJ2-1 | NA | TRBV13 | TGTGCCAGCAGCCGAACTACCGGGACACGATCCTACAATGAGCAGTTCTTC | CASSRTTGTRSYNEQFF
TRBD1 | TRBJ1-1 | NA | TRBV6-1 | TGTGCCAGCAGTGAAGGGGGACAGGGAGCGGCTTTCTTT | CASSEGGQGAAFF
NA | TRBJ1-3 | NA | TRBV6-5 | TGTGCCAGCAGTTCCCAGGGAAATGGAAACACCATATATTTT | CASSSQGNGNTIYF
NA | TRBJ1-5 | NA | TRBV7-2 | TGTGCCAGCAGCTACGGACACGGCAATCAGCCCCAGCATTTT | CASSYGHGNQPQHF
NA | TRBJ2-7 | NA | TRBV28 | TGTGCCAGCAGTTTAGCTTCGACAGTCTTATCTAGGGAGCAGTACTTC | CASSLASTVLSREQYF
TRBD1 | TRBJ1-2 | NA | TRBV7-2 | TGTGCCAGCAGCTTAGCGAAGGTCCGACAGGGGTTTGGCTACACCTTC | CASSLAKVRQGFGYTF
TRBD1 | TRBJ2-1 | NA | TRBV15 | TGTGCCACCAGCAGAGATCCGACAGGGAACTCTGAGCAGTTCTTC | CATSRDPTGNSEQFF
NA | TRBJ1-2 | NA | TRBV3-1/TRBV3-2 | TGTGCCAGCAGCCAAGACGGGATCCAAGAGGGCTACACCTTC | CASSQDGIQEGYTF